This T cell receptor (beta chain) was sequenced during a study of blood T cell repertoires in COVID-19 (TCRdb year 2020). In the study overall: Collaborator samples came from the United States, Italy and Spain and covered acute and convalescent phases of COVID-19. Where HLA class I and class II types were available, the types were taken from metadata supplied by the sample provider, not from assay-based typing. The repertoires were released in a freely available public database meant as a resource for research on the immune response to SARS-CoV-2. The prospective study material was composed of cDNA or gDNA derived from T cells, B-cell-depleted T cells, or PBMCs. Samples came from the ongoing ImmuneRACE study (first 160 participants) plus 1,254 subjects from 6 global collaborators. Deeply sampled blood TCRbeta repertoires from subjects exposed to, actively infected with, or recovered from COVID-19 were included in the dataset. The sample metadata nearly always contained a de-identified subject ID, COVID-19 status, age in years and sex. Points the paper makes about the study in general: The quantity of clinical and demographic metadata differed by source and by participant and was supplied without curation.

This clone was detected only a few times. No antigen is known for it. Base quality data are lacking; no much larger clone is found one base away. The germline V gene (reference sequence) provides CDR1 MNHEY and CDR2 SMNVEV. The trim is 6 bases for V and 4 bases for J, with a gap of 19 bases between the germline ends. The CDR3 goes from the cysteine to the phenylalanine over 15 residues. Only the CDR3 DNA stays, 45 bases, in frame from base 1. TCRbeta CDR3 regions were amplified from genomic DNA using the immunoSEQ Assay, a bias-controlled multiplex PCR. Turning to the authors' computational methods: Nucleated cell counts per sample were estimated from amplification of reference gene primers within the assay. To quantify the absolute abundance of each unique TCRbeta CDR3 rearrangement, sequence reads were collapsed and filtered. For each sample, productive Simpson clonality was calculated as the square root of Simpson's diversity index over productive rearrangements. TCRdb carries this immuneACCESS record with in-frame sequences only. Its versions omit some clonotypes, under half of them owing to an unresolved V gene in the studies checked, with the rest unexplained. V and J calls and clone size follow that table, whereas D and trimming were derived from the DNA. This sample gives around 170,000 clones in total; 74% of them show up just once. The ten largest make up 3% of the sample.

Each collaborating institution followed its own protocols to collect whole blood in K2EDTA tubes. Collaborator samples were shipped for TCRbeta analysis as frozen whole blood, isolated PBMCs, or DNA extracted from either sample type. This sequence was found in a woman of 80 years or more with acute or convalescent COVID-19. The rearranged segments are TRBV27 and TRBJ2-7; a tentative D call is TRBD1 (6 bases match). The specimen sequenced was peripheral blood. The sequenced DNA is TGTGCCAGCAGACCCACCCGACAGGAGAGTTACGAGCAGTACTTC. It specifies CASRPTRQESYEQYF.